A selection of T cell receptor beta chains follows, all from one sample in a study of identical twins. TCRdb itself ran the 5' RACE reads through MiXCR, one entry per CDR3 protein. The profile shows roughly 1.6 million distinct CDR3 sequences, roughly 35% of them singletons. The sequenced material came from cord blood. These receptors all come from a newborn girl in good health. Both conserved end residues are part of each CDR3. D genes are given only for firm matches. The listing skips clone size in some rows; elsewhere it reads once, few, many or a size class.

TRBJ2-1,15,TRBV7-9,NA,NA,TGTGCCAGCAGCCCCCCGGCGGCTGCCTACAATGAGCAGTTCTTC,CASSPPAAAYNEQFF
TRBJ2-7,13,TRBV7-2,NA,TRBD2,TGTGCCAGCAGCTTAGGACAAGCGGGGCCTCAGTACTTC,CASSLGQAGPQYF
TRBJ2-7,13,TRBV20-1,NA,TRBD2,TGCAGTGCTAGTCGCGGGAGTCGGTACGAGCAGTACTTC,CSASRGSRYEQYF
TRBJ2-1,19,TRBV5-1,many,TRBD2,TGCGCCAGCAGCTTCGGACAGTTGACGACTAGCGGGTATTACAATGAGCAGTTCTTC,CASSFGQLTTSGYYNEQFF
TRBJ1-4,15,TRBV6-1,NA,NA,TGTGCCAGCAGTGCTTATCAGGGGCCTAATGAAAAACTGTTTTTT,CASSAYQGPNEKLFF
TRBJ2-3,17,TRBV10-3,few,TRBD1,TGTGCCATCAGTGGCCCAGGGGGCACGGCGTTCACAGATACGCAGTATTTT,CAISGPGGTAFTDTQYF
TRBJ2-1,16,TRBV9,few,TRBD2,TGTGCCAGCAGCGGAGGGACTAGCGGAGCGGTAAATGAGCAGTTCTTC,CASSGGTSGAVNEQFF
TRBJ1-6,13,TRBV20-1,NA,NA,TGCAGTGCTCTCAGGGGCTATAATTCACCCCTCCACTTT,CSALRGYNSPLHF
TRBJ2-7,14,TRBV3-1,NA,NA,TGTGCCAGCAGCCCCTACCCCCTTTTGCATGAGCAGTACTTC,CASSPYPLLHEQYF
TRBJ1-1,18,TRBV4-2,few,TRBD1,TGTGCCAGCAGCCAAGAAGGGGGGACAGGGAAGGGGGGCACTGAAGCTTTCTTT,CASSQEGGTGKGGTEAFF
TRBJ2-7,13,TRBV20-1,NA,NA,TGCAGTGCTAGATGGGGCAGCTCCTACGAGCAGTACTTC,CSARWGSSYEQYF